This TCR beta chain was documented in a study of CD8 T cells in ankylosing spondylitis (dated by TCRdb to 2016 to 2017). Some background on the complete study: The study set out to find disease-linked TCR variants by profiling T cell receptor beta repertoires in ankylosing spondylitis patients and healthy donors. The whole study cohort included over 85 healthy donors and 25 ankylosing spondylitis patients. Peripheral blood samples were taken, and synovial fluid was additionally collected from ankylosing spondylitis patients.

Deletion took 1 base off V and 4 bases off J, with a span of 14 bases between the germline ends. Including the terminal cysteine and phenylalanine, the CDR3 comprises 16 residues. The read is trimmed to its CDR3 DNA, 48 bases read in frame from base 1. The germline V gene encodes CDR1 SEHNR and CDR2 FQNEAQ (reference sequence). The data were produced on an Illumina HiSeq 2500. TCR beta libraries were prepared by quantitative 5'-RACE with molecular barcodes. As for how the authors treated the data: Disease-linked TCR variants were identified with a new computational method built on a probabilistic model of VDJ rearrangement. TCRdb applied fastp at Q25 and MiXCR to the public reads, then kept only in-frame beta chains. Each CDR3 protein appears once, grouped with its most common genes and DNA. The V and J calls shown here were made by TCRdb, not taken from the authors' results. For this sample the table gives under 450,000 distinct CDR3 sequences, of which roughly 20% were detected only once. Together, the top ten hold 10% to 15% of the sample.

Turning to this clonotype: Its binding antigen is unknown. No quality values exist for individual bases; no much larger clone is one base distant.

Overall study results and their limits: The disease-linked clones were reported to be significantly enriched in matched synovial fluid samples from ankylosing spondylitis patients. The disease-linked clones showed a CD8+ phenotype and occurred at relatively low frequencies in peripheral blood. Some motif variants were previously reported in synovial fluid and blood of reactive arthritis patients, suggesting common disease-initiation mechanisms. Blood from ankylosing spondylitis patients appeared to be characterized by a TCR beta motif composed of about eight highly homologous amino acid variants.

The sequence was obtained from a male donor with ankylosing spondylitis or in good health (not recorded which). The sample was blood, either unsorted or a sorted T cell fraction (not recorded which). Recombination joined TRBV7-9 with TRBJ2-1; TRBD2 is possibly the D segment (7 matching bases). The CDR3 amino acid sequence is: CASSLVPGGRYNEQFF. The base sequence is TGTGCCAGCAGCTTAGTGCCGGGGGGCCGTTACAATGAGCAGTTCTTC.